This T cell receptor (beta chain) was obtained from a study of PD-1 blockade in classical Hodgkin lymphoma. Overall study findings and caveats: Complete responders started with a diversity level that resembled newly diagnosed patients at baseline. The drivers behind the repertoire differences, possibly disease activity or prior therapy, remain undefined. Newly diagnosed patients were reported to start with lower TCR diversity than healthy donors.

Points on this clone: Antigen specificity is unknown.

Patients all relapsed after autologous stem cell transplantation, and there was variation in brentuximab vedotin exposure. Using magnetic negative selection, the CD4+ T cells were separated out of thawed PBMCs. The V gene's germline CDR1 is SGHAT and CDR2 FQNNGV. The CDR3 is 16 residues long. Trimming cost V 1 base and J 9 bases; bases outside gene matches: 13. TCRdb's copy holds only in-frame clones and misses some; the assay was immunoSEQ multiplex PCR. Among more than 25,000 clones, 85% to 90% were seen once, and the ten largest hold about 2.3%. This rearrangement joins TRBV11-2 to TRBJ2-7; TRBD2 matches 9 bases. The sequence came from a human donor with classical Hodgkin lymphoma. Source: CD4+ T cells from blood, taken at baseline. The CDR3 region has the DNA TGTGCCAGCAGCTTAGTAAGGGCTAGCGGGAAACTATTGCAGTACTTC. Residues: CASSLVRASGKLLQYF.